The 30 T cell receptor beta chains presented below share a single source sample, sequenced in a study of blood T cell repertoires in COVID-19 (TCRdb year 2020). Preparation of the library involved the immunoSEQ multiplex PCR assay. This immuneACCESS table, as held by TCRdb, lists in-frame sequences with V and J called but not all clones. Of the missing ones, under half trace to an unresolved V gene in checked studies; the others have no known cause. Here the sample has about 220,000 clones; 84% occur a single time. Approximately 6.2% of the sample lies in the top ten. Sequencing was done on a sample of PBMCs or T cells enriched from blood (not recorded which). Every receptor here comes from a woman in her thirties or forties who had recovered from COVID-19.

This chain uses TRBV11-2 with TRBJ2-5, with TRBD2 identical over 8 bases. Trimming took 5 bases from V and 3 from J; bases not matched to a gene: 5. CDR1 and CDR2 (germline): SGHAT, FQNNGV. This CDR3 region has 14 residues. The CDR3 DNA is TGTGCCAGCAGCCGCACTAGCGGCAAAGAGACCCAGTACTTC. It yields the protein CASSRTSGKETQYF.

The chain carries TRBV27 and TRBJ2-3, with D perhaps matching TRBD2 (7 bases). This CDR3 region has 18 residues. From germline, CDR1 is MNHEY and CDR2 SMNVEV (reference sequence). The ends were cut back, 4 bases at V and 1 base at J, with 21 bases in the middle. Written as DNA, the CDR3 is TGTGCCAGCAGTTCCCCCGCGGGGGCTAGCGGCCGCACAGATACGCAGTATTTT. The encoded protein is CASSSPAGASGRTDTQYF.

The J gene is TRBJ1-1, the V gene TRBV19; D is possibly TRBD1 (6 bases). V was clipped by 10 bases and J by 0 bases, with 12 bases between them. Germline CDR1 LNHDA, CDR2 SQIVND (reference sequence). The CDR3 length is 13 residues. CDR3 residues: CATRGALNTEAFF. The CDR3, as DNA: TGTGCCACCCGGGGGGCCTTGAACACTGAAGCTTTCTTT.

The rearrangement joins TRBV6-2 or TRBV6-3 to TRBJ2-1; 8 positions match TRBD2. The CDR3 totals 14 residues. Germline CDR1 is MNHEY and CDR2 is SVGEGT. Trimming took 3 bases from V and 6 from J; bases not matched to a gene: 4. The CDR3 DNA reads TGTGCCAGCAGTTATGGGCGGGAGGTCAATGAGCAGTTCTTC. As protein: CASSYGREVNEQFF.

V usage is TRBV9 and J usage is TRBJ1-4; a possible D gene is TRBD1 (6 bases). Trimming pared 2 bases from V and 0 bases from J, leaving 14 bases between. Per germline, CDR1 SGDLS and CDR2 YYNGEE. The CDR3 runs 17 residues. Here the CDR3 reads CASSVGSGGATNEKLFF. The CDR3 DNA reads TGTGCCAGCAGCGTTGGCTCGGGGGGCGCAACTAATGAAAAACTGTTTTTT.

The rearrangement links TRBV5-1 to TRBJ1-3, with TRBD1 as a possible D gene (5 bases). CDR1 and CDR2 from the germline V gene are SGHRS and YFSETQ. Between the trimmed V and J ends, which lost 0 bases and 2 bases, there was a span of 9 bases. The CDR3 loop spans 15 amino acids. CDR3: CASSLEPGTGNTIYF. The CDR3 nucleotides are TGCGCCAGCAGCTTGGAGCCAGGGACTGGAAACACCATATATTTT.

This clone occurred once. This rearrangement joins TRBV18 to TRBJ2-1, with a weak D call TRBD2 (7 bases). Trimming removed 3 bases from V and 7 bases from J, with 16 bases in between. There are 15 residues in the CDR3. Germline V gives CDR1 KGHSH, CDR2 LQKENI. CDR3 nucleotides: TGTGCCAGCTCACCCACAGAGGGGGGGGCGAATGAGCAGTTCTTC. This gives the protein CASSPTEGGANEQFF.

CDR3 nucleotide sequence: TGTGCCAGTAGTGCAGGGGGTATACGGGCAGATACGCAGTATTTT. Protein: CASSAGGIRADTQYF. This chain connects TRBV19 to TRBJ2-3; 7 nucleotides match TRBD1. J gave up 4 bases and V 5 bases, and 9 bases lay outside the gene matches. Germline values: CDR1 LNHDA, CDR2 SQIVND (reference sequence). The CDR3 is 15 residues long.

The chain links TRBV18 to TRBJ1-5, with 7 bases matching TRBD1. CDR1 and CDR2 from the germline V gene are KGHSH and LQKENI. CDR3 length equals 14 residues. V lost 3 bases, J lost 2 bases, and 1 base stayed unmatched. The CDR3 loop is CASSPGQRNQPQHF. CDR3 nucleotides: TGTGCCAGCTCACCGGGACAGCGCAATCAGCCCCAGCATTTT.

The rearrangement uses TRBV11-2 and TRBJ1-1, with 9 bases that match TRBD1. CDR1 SGHAT and CDR2 FQNNGV come from the germline V gene. The CDR3 is 13 residues long. The V gene end was trimmed by 0 bases and the J gene end by 12 bases; junction bases not matched to a gene: 5. CDR3 nucleotides: TGTGCCAGCAGCTTAGAGCGACAGGGGGTAACTTTCTTT. Protein product: CASSLERQGVTFF.

The gene calls are TRBV28 and TRBJ1-1; TRBD1 matches at 10 bases. The CDR3 extends over 15 amino acids. The V and J ends lost 6 bases and 0 bases, in that order; junction bases with no gene match: 4. The germline V gene has CDR1 MDHEN and CDR2 SYDVKM. The chain's CDR3 is CASSRQGALNTEAFF. The CDR3, as DNA: TGTGCCAGCAGCCGACAGGGGGCCTTGAACACTGAAGCTTTCTTT.

V is TRBV12-3 or TRBV12-4 and J is TRBJ2-7; no firm D call. The V end was cut by 3 bases, the J end by 5 bases, with 11 bases between. The CDR3 spans 13 residues. The CDR3 DNA sequence: TGTGCCAGCAGTTTTTCAGAGGCCGACGAGCAGTACTTC. Amino acid sequence: CASSFSEADEQYF.

This clone has just one count. The chain carries TRBV21-1 and TRBJ2-1; the table's TRBD2 call for D was not verified on the DNA. TRBV21-1 counts as a pseudogene. The CDR3 consists of 18 residues. CDR3 coding DNA: TGTGCCAGCAGCAAGGGAGACCGAGCGGGAGGAACCGACAATGAGCAGTTCTTC. It translates to CASSKGDRAGGTDNEQFF.

This rearrangement joins TRBV7-3 to TRBJ2-5; TRBD2 is a possible D gene (5 bases). Germline V gene sequence: CDR1 SGHTA, CDR2 FQGTGA. The CDR3 runs to 13 residues. V was trimmed by 0 bases and J by 5 bases, leaving 7 bases between them. This chain's CDR3 is CASSLTRDETQYF. The CDR3 DNA is TGTGCCAGCAGCTTAACCCGGGATGAGACCCAGTACTTC.

The chain links TRBV5-1 to TRBJ2-4; possible D gene TRBD2, 5 bases. Trimming took 2 bases from V and 5 from J, leaving 17 bases between them. CDR3 length: 16 amino acids. Germline-derived CDR1 and CDR2 are SGHRS and YFSETQ. The CDR3 bases are TGCGCCAGCAGCTTCGGGCGAGCCGGGGTGCAAAACATTCAGTACTTC. It is translated as CASSFGRAGVQNIQYF.

This clone appeared once. V usage is TRBV30 and J usage is TRBJ1-2, with D maybe TRBD1 (6 bases). Trimming shortened V by 6 bases and J by 4 bases, and 12 bases separated the two germline ends. The CDR3 totals 12 residues. Germline loops: CDR1 GTSNPN, CDR2 SVGIG (reference sequence). The CDR3 DNA follows: TGTGCCTGTAAACAGGGTGGCTATGGCTACACCTTC. Encoded protein: CACKQGGYGYTF.

This chain links TRBV27 with TRBJ2-1, with 9 bases that match TRBD2. The CDR3 extends over 14 amino acids. CDR1 is MNHEY and CDR2 is SMNVEV in the germline V gene (reference sequence). The CDR3 protein is CAASRGGAQNEQFF. In DNA, the CDR3 is TGTGCAGCGTCGCGGGGGGGAGCTCAGAATGAGCAGTTCTTC.

V and J are TRBV10-2 and TRBJ2-1; 10 bases align to TRBD2. The CDR3 covers 14 residues. CDR1 WSHSY and CDR2 SAAADI come from the germline V gene. The trim removed 6 bases at V and 10 bases at J, leaving 9 bases unmatched. The CDR3 DNA follows: TGCGCCAGCAGGGGAAGACTAGCGGGTGAGGAGCAGTTCTTC. Translation: CASRGRLAGEEQFF.

The chain links TRBV5-4 to TRBJ2-3; 8 nucleotides align to TRBD2. The CDR3 spans 14 residues. The germline V gene has CDR1 SGHNT and CDR2 YYREEE (reference sequence). V was clipped by 2 bases and J by 2 bases; unmatched bases: 1. CDR3 in amino acids: CASSLAGATDTQYF. The CDR3, as DNA: TGTGCCAGCAGCTTAGCGGGAGCCACAGATACGCAGTATTTT.

The chain combines TRBV5-6 with TRBJ1-2; D uncertain. Germline CDR1 SGHDT, CDR2 YYEEEE. Trimming stripped 4 bases from V and 8 bases from J, with 12 bases between. This CDR3 spans 12 amino acids. CDR3 in amino acids: CASSLSLEGYTF. As DNA, the CDR3 is TGTGCCAGCAGCCTGTCCCTTGAGGGCTACACCTTC. The complete variable domain, with remaining parts taken from reference TRBV5-6 and TRBJ1-2, reads DAGVTQSPTHLIKTRGQQVTLRCSPKSGHDTVSWYQQALGQGPQFIFQYYEEEERQRGNFPDRFSGHQFPNYSSELNVNALLLGDSALYLCASSLSLEGYTFGSGTRLTVV.

This chain uses TRBV7-9 with TRBJ1-2; TRBD1 might be the D (6 bases). CDR1 is SEHNR, CDR2 FQNEAQ, per germline (reference sequence). The CDR3 is made up of 13 amino acids. V dropped 4 bases and J dropped 2 bases, with 8 bases sitting between them. The CDR3 sequence: CASSSDSNYGYTF. CDR3 DNA: TGTGCCAGCAGCTCGGACAGCAACTATGGCTACACCTTC.

The genes are TRBV29-1 and TRBJ1-1, with a tentative D call TRBD1 (6 bases). Germline V gives CDR1 SQVTM, CDR2 ANQGSEA. The CDR3 has 13 residues. V lost 5 bases, J lost 0 bases, and 10 bases lay in between. CDR3 bases: TGCAGCGTTCGGACAGTACTGAACACTGAAGCTTTCTTT. Translation gives CSVRTVLNTEAFF.

The chain combines TRBV5-4 with TRBJ2-2; D is perhaps TRBD1 (5 bases). Germline V gene sequence: CDR1 SGHNT, CDR2 YYREEE (reference sequence). The CDR3 contains 16 residues. With 3 bases removed from V and 3 bases from J, the gap between germline ends came to 15 bases. CDR3: CASSSARQTDTGELFF. The CDR3 bases are TGTGCCAGCAGCTCGGCCCGACAGACGGACACCGGGGAGCTGTTTTTT.

The chain joins TRBV12-3 or TRBV12-4 to TRBJ2-4; tentative D call: TRBD1 (5 bases). The CDR3 loop spans 13 amino acids. V was cut by 3 bases and J by 6 bases, with 9 bases left in between. The CDR3 sequence is CASSFGRGNIQYF. The CDR3 nucleotides are TGTGCCAGCAGTTTCGGTAGGGGAAACATTCAGTACTTC.

The J gene is TRBJ1-6, the V gene TRBV7-2; D gene uncertain. V lost 4 bases and J lost 8, with 9 bases in between. The germline CDR1 and CDR2 sequences are SGHTA and FQGNSA. CDR3 length: 13 residues. As DNA, the CDR3 is TGTGCCAGCAGCTATGTGGCAGATTCACCCCTCCACTTT. Amino acids: CASSYVADSPLHF. Filled out from reference TRBV7-2 and TRBJ1-6, the complete variable domain reads GAGVSQSPSNKVTEKGKDVELRCDPISGHTALYWYRQSLGQGLEFLIYFQGNSAPDKSGLPSDRFSAERTGGSVSTLTIQRTQQEDSAVYLCASSYVADSPLHFGNGTRLTVT.

The J gene is TRBJ2-1, the V gene TRBV28; TRBD2 aligns across 8 bases. The CDR3 contains 16 residues. J gave up 8 bases and V 5 bases, and 14 bases lay outside the gene matches. Germline CDR1 and CDR2: MDHEN and SYDVKM. This CDR3 is CASSPGLARGRDEQFF. For the CDR3, the DNA is TGTGCCAGCAGTCCCGGACTAGCCCGAGGGAGGGATGAGCAGTTCTTC.

This clone was seen a few times. CDR3 protein: CASSQVLRDRDYGYTF. The CDR3 DNA is TGTGCCAGCAGCCAAGTTCTCCGGGACAGGGACTATGGCTACACCTTC. The J gene is TRBJ1-2, the V gene TRBV3-1 (or the pseudogene TRBV3-2); 9 bases line up with TRBD1. V gave up 1 base and J gave up 3 bases; unmatched junction bases: 6. The CDR3 is 16 residues long. CDR1 and CDR2 (germline): LGHDT, YNNKEL (reference sequence).

The chain links TRBV2 to TRBJ2-1; 9 nucleotides align to TRBD1. Germline CDR1 SNHLY, CDR2 FYNNEI. CDR3 length: 13 residues. V lost 7 bases, J lost 6 bases, and 4 bases stayed unmatched. In DNA, the CDR3 is TGTGCCAGCAAGCGGGACAGGGTCAATGAGCAGTTCTTC. Residues: CASKRDRVNEQFF.

This chain connects TRBV18 to TRBJ1-1, with D possibly being TRBD1 (5 bases). The CDR3 is 12 residues long. Trimming took off 6 bases at V and 5 bases at J, with 10 bases between the two ends. Germline V gene lookup returns CDR1 KGHSH and CDR2 LQKENI. CDR3 amino acids: CASSGGKTEAFF. DNA for the CDR3: TGTGCCAGCTCCGGGGGGAAGACTGAAGCTTTCTTT.

The CDR3 spells CASSPRRGFLPQETQYF. In DNA form, the CDR3 reads TGTGCCAGCAGCCCAAGAAGGGGGTTTCTCCCCCAAGAGACCCAGTACTTC. The chain has TRBV7-2 and TRBJ2-5, with D possibly matching TRBD1 (6 bases). V lost 5 bases and J 1 base, leaving 20 bases between the germline ends. The V gene's germline CDR1 is SGHTA and CDR2 FQGNSA. There are 17 residues in the CDR3.